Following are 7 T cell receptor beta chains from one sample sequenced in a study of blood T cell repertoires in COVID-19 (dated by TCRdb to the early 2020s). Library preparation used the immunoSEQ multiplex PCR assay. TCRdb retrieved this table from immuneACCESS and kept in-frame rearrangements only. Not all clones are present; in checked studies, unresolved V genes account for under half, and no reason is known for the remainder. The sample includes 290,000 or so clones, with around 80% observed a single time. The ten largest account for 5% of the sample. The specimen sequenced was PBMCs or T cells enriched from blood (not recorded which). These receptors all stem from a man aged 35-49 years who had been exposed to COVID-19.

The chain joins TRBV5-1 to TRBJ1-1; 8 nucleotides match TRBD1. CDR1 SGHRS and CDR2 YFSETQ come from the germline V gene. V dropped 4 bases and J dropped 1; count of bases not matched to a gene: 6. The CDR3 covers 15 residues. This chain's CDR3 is CASSLEGTGNTEAFF. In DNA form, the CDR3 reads TGCGCCAGCAGCCTAGAGGGGACAGGGAACACTGAAGCTTTCTTT.

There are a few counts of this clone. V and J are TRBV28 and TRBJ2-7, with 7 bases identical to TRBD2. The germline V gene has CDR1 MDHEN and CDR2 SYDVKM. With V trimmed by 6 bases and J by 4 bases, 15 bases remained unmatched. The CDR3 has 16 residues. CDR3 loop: CASSPPGGSRQYEQYF. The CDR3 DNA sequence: TGTGCCAGCAGCCCCCCGGGCGGGAGTCGGCAGTACGAGCAGTACTTC.

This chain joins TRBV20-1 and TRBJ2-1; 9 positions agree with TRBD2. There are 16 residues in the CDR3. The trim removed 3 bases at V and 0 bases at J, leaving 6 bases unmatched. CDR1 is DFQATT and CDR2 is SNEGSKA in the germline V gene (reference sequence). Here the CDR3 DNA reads TGCAGTGCTAGTAGGTTAGCGGGAGTCTCCTACAATGAGCAGTTCTTC. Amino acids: CSASRLAGVSYNEQFF.

CDR3 residues: CASSIIGRPHEQYF. CDR3 DNA: TGTGCCAGTAGTATAATCGGGAGACCCCACGAGCAGTACTTC. V and J are TRBV19 and TRBJ2-7; a possible D gene is TRBD2 (6 bases). CDR1 is LNHDA and CDR2 is SQIVND in the germline V gene (reference sequence). Between the trimmed V and J ends, which lost 2 bases and 5 bases, there was a span of 13 bases. The CDR3 runs 14 residues.

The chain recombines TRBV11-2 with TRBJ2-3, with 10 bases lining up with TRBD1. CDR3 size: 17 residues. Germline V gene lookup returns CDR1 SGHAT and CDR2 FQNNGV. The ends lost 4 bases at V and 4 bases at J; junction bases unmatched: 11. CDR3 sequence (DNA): TGTGCCAGCAGCTCAAGTGCGGGACAGGGGAGTGCAGATACGCAGTATTTT. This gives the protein CASSSSAGQGSADTQYF.

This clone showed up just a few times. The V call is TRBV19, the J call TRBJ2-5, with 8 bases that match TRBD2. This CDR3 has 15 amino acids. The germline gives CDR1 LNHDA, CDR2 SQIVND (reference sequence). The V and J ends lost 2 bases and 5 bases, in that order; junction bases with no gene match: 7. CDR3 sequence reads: CASSISGSGGETQYF. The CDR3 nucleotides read TGTGCCAGTAGTATATCAGGTTCGGGGGGGGAGACCCAGTACTTC.

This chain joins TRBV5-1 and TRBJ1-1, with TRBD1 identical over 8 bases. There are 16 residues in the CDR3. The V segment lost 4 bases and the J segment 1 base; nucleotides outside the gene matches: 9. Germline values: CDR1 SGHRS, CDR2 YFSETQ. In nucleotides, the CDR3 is TGCGCCAGCAGCCTCCGGACAGGGTTTGGGAACACTGAAGCTTTCTTT. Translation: CASSLRTGFGNTEAFF.